This T cell receptor beta chain was sequenced for a study of cytomegalovirus exposure and HLA in healthy donors. Whole-study findings and limits: Later analysis identified several of the most significant clusters that appeared linked to common viral pathogens. A previous analysis found most TCR beta V segments productive roughly 87% or roughly 30% of the time.

Note on this clone: What it binds is unknown.

V gave up 4 bases and J gave up 4 bases; unmatched junction bases: 6. This CDR3 is built from 15 residues. Germline V CDR1 and CDR2: MNHNS, SASEGT. PCR employed 60 Vbeta and 13 Jbeta primers. Assay used: immunoSEQ multiplex PCR; TCRdb lists only in-frame clones, some missing. This table has approximately 150,000 clones, roughly four fifths appearing once. Material: PBMCs. This TCR was sampled from a man between 18 and 35 years old in good health and CMV-seropositive. The chain uses TRBV6-1 and TRBJ1-2; TRBD1 agrees at 10 bases. The CDR3 here is CASSGGDRGPYGYTF. The DNA of the CDR3 is TGTGCCAGCAGTGGAGGGGACAGGGGCCCCTATGGCTACACCTTC.